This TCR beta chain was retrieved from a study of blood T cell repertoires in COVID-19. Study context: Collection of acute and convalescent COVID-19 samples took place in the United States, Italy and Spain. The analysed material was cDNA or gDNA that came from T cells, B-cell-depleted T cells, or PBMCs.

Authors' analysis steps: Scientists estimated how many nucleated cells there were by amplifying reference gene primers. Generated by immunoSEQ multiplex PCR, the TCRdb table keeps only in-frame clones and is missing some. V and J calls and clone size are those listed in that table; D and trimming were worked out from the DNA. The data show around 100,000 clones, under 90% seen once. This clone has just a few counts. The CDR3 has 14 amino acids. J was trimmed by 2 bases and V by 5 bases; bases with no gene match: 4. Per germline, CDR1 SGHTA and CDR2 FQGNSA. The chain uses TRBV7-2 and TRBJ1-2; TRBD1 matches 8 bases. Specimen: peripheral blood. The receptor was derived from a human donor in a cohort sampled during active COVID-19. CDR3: CASSITGGNYGYTF. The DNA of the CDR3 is TGTGCCAGCAGCATCACAGGGGGGAACTATGGCTACACCTTC.